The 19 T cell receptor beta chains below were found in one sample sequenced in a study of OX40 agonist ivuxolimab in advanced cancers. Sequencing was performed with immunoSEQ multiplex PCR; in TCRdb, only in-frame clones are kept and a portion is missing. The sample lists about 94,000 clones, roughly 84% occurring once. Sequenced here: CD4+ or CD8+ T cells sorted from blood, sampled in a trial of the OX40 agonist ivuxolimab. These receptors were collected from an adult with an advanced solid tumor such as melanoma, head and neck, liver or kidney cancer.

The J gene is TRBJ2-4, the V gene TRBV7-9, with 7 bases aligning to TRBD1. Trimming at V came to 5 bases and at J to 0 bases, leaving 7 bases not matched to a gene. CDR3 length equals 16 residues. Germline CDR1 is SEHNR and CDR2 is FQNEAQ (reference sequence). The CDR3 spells CASSPGQRLAKNIQYF. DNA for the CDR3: TGTGCCAGCAGCCCGGGACAGAGGTTAGCCAAAAACATTCAGTACTTC.

DNA for the CDR3: TGTGCCAGCAGCTTAGGCGGCGCCGGGGAGCTGTTTTTT. It yields the protein CASSLGGAGELFF. The rearrangement uses TRBV11-3 and TRBJ2-2; D is unresolved. The germline V gene encodes CDR1 SGHNT and CDR2 YENEEA. There are 13 residues in the CDR3. Trimming shortened V by 1 base and J by 6 bases, and 6 bases separated the two germline ends.

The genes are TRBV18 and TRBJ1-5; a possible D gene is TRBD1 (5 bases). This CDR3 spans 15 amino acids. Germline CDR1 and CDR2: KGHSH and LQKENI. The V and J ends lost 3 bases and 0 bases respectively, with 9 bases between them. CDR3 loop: CASSPLGPSNQPQHF. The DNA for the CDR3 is TGTGCCAGCTCACCTCTGGGACCTAGCAATCAGCCCCAGCATTTT.

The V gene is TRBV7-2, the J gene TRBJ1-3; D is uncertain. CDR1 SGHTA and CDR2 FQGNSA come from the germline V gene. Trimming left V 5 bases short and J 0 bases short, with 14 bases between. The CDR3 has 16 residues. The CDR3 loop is CASSLTGWGSGNTIYF. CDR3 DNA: TGTGCCAGCAGCCTAACTGGTTGGGGCTCTGGAAACACCATATATTTT.

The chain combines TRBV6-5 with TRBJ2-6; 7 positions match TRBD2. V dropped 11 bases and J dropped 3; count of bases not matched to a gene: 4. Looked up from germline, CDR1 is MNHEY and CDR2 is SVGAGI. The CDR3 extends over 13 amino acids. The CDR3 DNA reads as TGTGCCGCCTGGGAGGGTGGGGCCAACGTCCTGACTTTC. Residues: CAAWEGGANVLTF.

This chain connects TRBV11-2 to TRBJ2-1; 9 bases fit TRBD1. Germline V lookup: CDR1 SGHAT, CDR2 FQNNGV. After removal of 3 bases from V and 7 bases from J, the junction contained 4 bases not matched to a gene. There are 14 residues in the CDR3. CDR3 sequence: CASSFGTGQNEQFF. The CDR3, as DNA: TGTGCCAGCAGCTTTGGGACAGGGCAAAATGAGCAGTTCTTC.

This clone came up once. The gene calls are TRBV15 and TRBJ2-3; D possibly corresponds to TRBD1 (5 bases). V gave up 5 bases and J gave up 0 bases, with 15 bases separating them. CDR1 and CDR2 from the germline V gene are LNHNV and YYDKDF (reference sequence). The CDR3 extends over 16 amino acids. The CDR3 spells CATSPRTSPSTDTQYF. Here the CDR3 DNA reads TGTGCCACCAGCCCCCGGACAAGTCCTAGCACAGATACGCAGTATTTT.

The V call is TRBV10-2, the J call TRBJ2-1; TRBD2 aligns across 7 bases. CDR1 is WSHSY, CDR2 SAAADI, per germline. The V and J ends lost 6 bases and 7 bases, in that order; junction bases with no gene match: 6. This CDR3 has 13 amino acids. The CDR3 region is CASSRAGWNEQFF. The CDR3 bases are TGCGCCAGCAGCCGAGCGGGGTGGAATGAGCAGTTCTTC.

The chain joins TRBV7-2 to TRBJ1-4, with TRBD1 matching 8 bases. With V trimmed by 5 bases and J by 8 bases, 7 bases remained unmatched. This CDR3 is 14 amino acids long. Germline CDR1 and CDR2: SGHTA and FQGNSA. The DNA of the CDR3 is TGTGCCAGCAGCCCCGACAGGGGAGGGGAAAAACTGTTTTTT. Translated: CASSPDRGGEKLFF.

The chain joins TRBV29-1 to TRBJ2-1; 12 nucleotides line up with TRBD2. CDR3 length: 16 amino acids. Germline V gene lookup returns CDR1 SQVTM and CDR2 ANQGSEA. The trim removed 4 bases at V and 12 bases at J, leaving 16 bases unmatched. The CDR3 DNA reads TGCAGCGTTGGGTCAGAACCTCTAGCGGGGGGGCATGGGCAGTTCTTC. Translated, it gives CSVGSEPLAGGHGQFF.

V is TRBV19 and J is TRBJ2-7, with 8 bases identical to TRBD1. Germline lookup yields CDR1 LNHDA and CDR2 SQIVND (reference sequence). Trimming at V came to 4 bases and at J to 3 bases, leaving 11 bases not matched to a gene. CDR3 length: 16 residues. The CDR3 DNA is TGTGCCAGTAGTACCAGAAGTAGACAGGGGAACTACGAGCAGTACTTC. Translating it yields CASSTRSRQGNYEQYF.

The CDR3 region is CAISESAGVRSPLHF. The CDR3 coding sequence is TGTGCCATCAGTGAGTCTGCAGGTGTCCGTTCACCCCTCCACTTT. This chain connects TRBV10-3 to TRBJ1-6; unclear D gene. The CDR3 is 15 amino acids. Trimming cost V 0 bases and J 9 bases, with 12 bases left between them. Germline V CDR1 and CDR2: ENHRY, SYGVKD.

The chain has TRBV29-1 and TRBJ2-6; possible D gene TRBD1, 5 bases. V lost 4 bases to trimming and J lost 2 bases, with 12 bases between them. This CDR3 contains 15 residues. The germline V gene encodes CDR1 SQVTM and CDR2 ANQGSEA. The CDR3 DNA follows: TGCAGCGTTGCCCATGGGGCGCCTGGGGCCAACGTCCTGACTTTC. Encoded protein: CSVAHGAPGANVLTF.

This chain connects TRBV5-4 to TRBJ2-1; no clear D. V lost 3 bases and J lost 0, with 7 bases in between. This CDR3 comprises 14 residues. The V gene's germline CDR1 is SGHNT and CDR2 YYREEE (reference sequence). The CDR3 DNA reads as TGTGCCAGCAGCTCGAAGAGCTCCTACAATGAGCAGTTCTTC. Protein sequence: CASSSKSSYNEQFF.

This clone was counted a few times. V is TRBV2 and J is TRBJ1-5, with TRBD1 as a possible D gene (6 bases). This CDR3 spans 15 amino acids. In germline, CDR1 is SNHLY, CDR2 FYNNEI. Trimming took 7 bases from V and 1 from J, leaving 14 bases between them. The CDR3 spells CASKFQGQSNQPQHF. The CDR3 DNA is TGTGCCAGCAAATTCCAGGGGCAGAGCAATCAGCCCCAGCATTTT.

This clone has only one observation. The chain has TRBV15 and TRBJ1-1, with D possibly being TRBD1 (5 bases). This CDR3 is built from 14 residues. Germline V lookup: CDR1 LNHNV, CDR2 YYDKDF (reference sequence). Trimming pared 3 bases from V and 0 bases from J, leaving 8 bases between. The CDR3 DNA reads TGTGCCACCAGCAGCTGGGGCCTGAACACTGAAGCTTTCTTT. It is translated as CATSSWGLNTEAFF. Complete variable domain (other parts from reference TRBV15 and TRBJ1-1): DAMVIQNPRYQVTQFGKPVTLSCSQTLNHNVMYWYQQKSSQAPKLLFHYYDKDFNNEADTPDNFQSRRPNTSFCFLDIRSPGLGDTAMYLCATSSWGLNTEAFFGQGTRLTVV.

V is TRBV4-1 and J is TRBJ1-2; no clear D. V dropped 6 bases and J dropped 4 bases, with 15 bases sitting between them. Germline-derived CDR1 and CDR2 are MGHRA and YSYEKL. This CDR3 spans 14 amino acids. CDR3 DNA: TGCGCCAGCAGATCCCATTTGGGGTTCTATGGCTACACCTTC. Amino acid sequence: CASRSHLGFYGYTF.

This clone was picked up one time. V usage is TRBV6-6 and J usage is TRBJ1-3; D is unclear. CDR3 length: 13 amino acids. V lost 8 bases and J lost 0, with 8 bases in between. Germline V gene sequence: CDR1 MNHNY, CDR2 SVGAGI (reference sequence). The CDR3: CASGYSSGNTIYF. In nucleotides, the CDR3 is TGTGCCAGCGGCTACAGCTCTGGAAACACCATATATTTT.

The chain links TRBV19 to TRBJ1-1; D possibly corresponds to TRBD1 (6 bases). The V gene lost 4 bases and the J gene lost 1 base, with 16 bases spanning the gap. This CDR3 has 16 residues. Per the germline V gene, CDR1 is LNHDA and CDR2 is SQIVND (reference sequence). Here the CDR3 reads CASSTYIPQGNTEAFF. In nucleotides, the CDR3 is TGTGCCAGTAGTACCTACATACCACAGGGGAACACTGAAGCTTTCTTT.